These 30 T cell receptor beta chains were all obtained from the same sample, sequenced in a study of T cells in Graves' hyperthyroidism and ophthalmopathy. It was RNA transcripts that yielded the amplified TCR beta CDR3 regions. The TCR CDR3 first-round RT-PCR relied on the HTBI primer set. TCRdb passed the multiplex PCR reads through MiXCR, listing each CDR3 protein once. This sample has 350,000 to 400,000 distinct CDR3 sequences; 19% occur once, and the top ten carry around 4%. Input material: blood. Receptor source: a woman aged 18-29 years with Graves' hyperthyroidism.

The V and J genes are TRBV6-1 and TRBJ1-2, with 7 bases identical to TRBD1. The junction had 11 bases not matched to a gene; V was cut back by 9 bases and J by 4 bases. CDR3 size: 14 residues. Germline V gives CDR1 MNHNS, CDR2 SASEGT. This chain's CDR3 is CASSRGGQTYGYTF. The CDR3 DNA reads as TGTGCCAGTAGTAGGGGGGGACAGACCTATGGCTACACCTTC.

There are many counts of this clonotype. The V call is TRBV6-6, the J call TRBJ1-1; D uncertain. V gave up 6 bases and J gave up 1 base, with 9 bases separating them. CDR1 is MNHNY, CDR2 SVGAGI, per germline (reference sequence). The CDR3 contains 13 residues. CDR3 loop: CASSMSKNTEAFF. The DNA of the CDR3 is TGTGCCAGCAGCATGAGTAAGAACACTGAAGCTTTCTTT.

This clonotype was picked up many times. The J gene is TRBJ2-7, the V gene TRBV15, with 11 bases fitting TRBD1. The V gene end was trimmed by 0 bases and the J gene end by 3 bases; junction bases not matched to a gene: 4. The CDR3 length is 16 residues. Per germline, CDR1 LNHNV and CDR2 YYDKDF (reference sequence). CDR3 nucleotide sequence: TGTGCCACCAGCAGAGAGTCGGGACAGGGGGTCTACGAGCAGTACTTC. This gives the protein CATSRESGQGVYEQYF.

This clonotype was observed a handful of times. The J gene is TRBJ1-6, the V gene TRBV28; D remains ambiguous. The CDR3 is 15 amino acids. V was clipped by 7 bases and J by 10 bases, with 20 bases between them. Germline CDR1 and CDR2: MDHEN and SYDVKM. The CDR3 DNA reads TGTGCCAGCACCAGAGGAGGGTCGAATAGCTCACCCCTCCACTTT. Protein sequence: CASTRGGSNSSPLHF.

This clonotype was found many times. This chain links TRBV5-1 with TRBJ2-7, with 8 bases fitting TRBD2. Germline V gene sequence: CDR1 SGHRS, CDR2 YFSETQ. V dropped 4 bases and J dropped 3; count of bases not matched to a gene: 3. The CDR3 has 13 residues. The CDR3 reads CASSGGTSYEQYF. The CDR3 DNA sequence: TGCGCCAGCAGCGGGGGGACTAGCTACGAGCAGTACTTC.

Notes on this clonotype: An end of the junction differs from the germline gene, which may be a read error. This chain joins TRBV5-1 and TRBJ2-5; D not certain. CDR3 length: 11 amino acids. Germline values: CDR1 SGHRS, CDR2 YFSETQ. The CDR3: CTSRNRETQYF. The CDR3 DNA is TGCACCAGCAGAAACCGAGAGACCCAGTACTTC. The full variable domain, rest sourced from reference TRBV5-1 and TRBJ2-5, is KAGVTQTPRYLIKTRGQQVTLSCSPISGHRSVSWYQQTPGQGLQFLFEYFSETQRNKGNFPGRFSGRQFSNSRSEMNVSTLELGDSALYLCTSRNRETQYFGPGTRLLVL.

This clonotype was picked up many times. The chain carries TRBV5-1 and TRBJ2-7; D is ambiguous. The CDR3 extends over 15 amino acids. Germline CDR1 is SGHRS and CDR2 is YFSETQ. The V and J ends lost 0 bases and 2 bases respectively, with 12 bases between them. CDR3 sequence reads: CASSLGNSGPYEQYF. In nucleotides, the CDR3 is TGCGCCAGCAGCTTGGGTAACAGTGGCCCCTACGAGCAGTACTTC.

This clonotype showed up many times. The rearrangement joins TRBV10-3 to TRBJ1-1; D uncertain. CDR3 length: 13 amino acids. Germline CDR1 and CDR2: ENHRY and SYGVKD. V lost 4 bases and J 1 base, leaving 7 bases between the germline ends. CDR3 region: CAISGVTNTEAFF. CDR3 nucleotide sequence: TGTGCCATCAGTGGCGTTACGAACACTGAAGCTTTCTTT.

This clonotype appeared a few times. With a much larger clone just one base away, this may be a read error. This chain connects TRBV12-3 or TRBV12-4 to TRBJ1-1; D remains ambiguous. CDR3 length: 12 residues. As DNA, the CDR3 is TGTGCCAGCAGTTCCGGATACACTGAAGCTTGCTTT. It is translated as CASSSGYTEACF.

This clonotype was seen repeatedly, ten times or more. CDR3 sequence (DNA): TGTGCCAGCAGTTACGGCCCAAGGCACACTGAAGCTTTCTTT. Protein product: CASSYGPRHTEAFF. V is TRBV6-5 and J is TRBJ1-1; no clear D. The CDR3 extends over 14 amino acids. In germline, CDR1 is MNHEY, CDR2 SVGAGI. The V and J ends lost 2 bases and 3 bases respectively, with 10 bases between them.

This clonotype has a count of ten or more. This chain links TRBV3-1 with TRBJ2-7, with TRBD2 as a possible D gene (6 bases). The V end was cut by 0 bases, the J end by 3 bases, with 18 bases between. This CDR3 is built from 17 residues. CDR1 LGHDT and CDR2 YNNKEL come from the germline V gene (reference sequence). CDR3 residues: CASSQDPLGGGIYEQYF. CDR3 nucleotides: TGTGCCAGCAGCCAAGATCCCCTGGGTGGGGGGATCTACGAGCAGTACTTC.

Many counts were recorded for this clonotype. The chain recombines TRBV2 with TRBJ2-2; 7 bases line up with TRBD2. Germline V gene data show CDR1 as SNHLY and CDR2 as FYNNEI. This CDR3 comprises 16 residues. Trimming cost V 10 bases and J 1 base; bases outside gene matches: 12. The CDR3 nucleotides read TGTGCCACCGGGGGGAAACCGGGGGAGAACACCGGGGAGCTGTTTTTT. Its protein product is CATGGKPGENTGELFF. The whole variable domain, remainder taken from reference TRBV2 and TRBJ2-2, is EPEVTQTPSHQVTQMGQEVILRCVPISNHLYFYWYRQILGQKVEFLVSFYNNEISEKSEIFDDQFSVERPDGSNFTLKIRSTKLEDSAMYFCATGGKPGENTGELFFGEGSRLTVL.

This clonotype appeared a single time. A much bigger clone sits one base away, suggesting this may be a read error. It is likely a read error, because the conserved phenylalanine at the end of the CDR3 is missing. The chain employs TRBV6-1 and TRBJ1-3; 8 positions match TRBD1. The trim removed 4 bases at V and 4 bases at J, leaving 6 bases unmatched. CDR3 length equals 15 residues. Germline CDR1 and CDR2: MNHNS and SASEGT. The CDR3 here is CASSGRRDRGNTIYV. The CDR3 DNA reads TGTGCCAGCAGTGGCAGAAGGGACAGGGGAAACACCATATATGTT.

The chain links TRBV11-2 to TRBJ2-5; 8 bases map to TRBD2. Germline CDR1 is SGHAT and CDR2 is FQNNGV. The V segment lost 5 bases and the J segment 1 base; nucleotides outside the gene matches: 12. This CDR3 comprises 17 residues. CDR3 sequence reads: CASSARRSGGFQETQYF. CDR3 nucleotide sequence: TGTGCCAGCAGCGCTCGGCGAAGCGGGGGATTCCAAGAGACCCAGTACTTC. Combining the CDR3 with reference TRBV11-2 and TRBJ2-5 gives the whole variable domain EAGVAQSPRYKIIEKRQSVAFWCNPISGHATLYWYQQILGQGPKLLIQFQNNGVVDDSQLPKDRFSAERLKGVDSTLKIQPAKLEDSAVYLCASSARRSGGFQETQYFGPGTRLLVL.

The chain carries TRBV7-2 and TRBJ2-5; maybe TRBD1 (5 bases). The CDR3 loop spans 12 amino acids. V dropped 1 base and J dropped 14 bases, with 14 bases sitting between them. Germline CDR1 reads SGHTA; CDR2 reads FQGNSA. As DNA, the CDR3 is TGTGCCAGCAGCTTAGACTCAGGGCCCTCCTACTTC. Translation gives CASSLDSGPSYF. Full variable domain (missing parts from reference TRBV7-2 and TRBJ2-5): GAGVSQSPSNKVTEKGKDVELRCDPISGHTALYWYRQSLGQGLEFLIYFQGNSAPDKSGLPSDRFSAERTGGSVSTLTIQRTQQEDSAVYLCASSLDSGPSYFGPGTRLLVL.

This clonotype has ten or more counts. The chain uses TRBV6-1 and TRBJ2-2, with no clear D. V was cut by 4 bases and J by 5 bases, with 17 bases left in between. CDR1 and CDR2 (germline): MNHNS, SASEGT. The CDR3 sequence is 16 residues long. Written as DNA, the CDR3 is TGTGCCAGCAGTGGATCGGTCGAAGTGGAAACCGGGGAGCTGTTTTTT. As protein: CASSGSVEVETGELFF.

This clonotype was counted ten times or more. The chain combines TRBV15 with TRBJ2-6, with 9 bases matching TRBD1. This CDR3 has 17 amino acids. Germline CDR1 reads LNHNV; CDR2 reads YYDKDF (reference sequence). The trim removed 5 bases at V and 1 base at J, leaving 6 bases unmatched. Here the CDR3 DNA reads TGTGCCACCAGCCGGACAGGGGCGGGTTCTGGGGCCAACGTCCTGACTTTC. Translated, it gives CATSRTGAGSGANVLTF.

This clonotype was counted at least ten times. The chain links TRBV28 to TRBJ2-2, with 8 bases matching TRBD1. Losses at the gene ends were 10 bases for V and 6 bases for J; bases not matched to a gene: 7. CDR3 length: 13 amino acids. Germline loops: CDR1 MDHEN, CDR2 SYDVKM. The CDR3 is CAIRTGKAGELFF. The CDR3, as DNA: TGTGCCATCCGGACAGGGAAGGCCGGGGAGCTGTTTTTT.

This clonotype was counted at least ten times. The chain joins TRBV5-4 to TRBJ1-2, with TRBD1 identical over 8 bases. Per germline, CDR1 SGHNT and CDR2 YYREEE (reference sequence). CDR3 size: 12 residues. The junction had 4 bases not matched to a gene; V was cut back by 4 bases and J by 8 bases. The DNA of the CDR3 is TGTGCCAGCAGCCAGGGGGCTGAAGGCTACACCTTC. Translating it yields CASSQGAEGYTF.

Ten or more counts support this clonotype. V gene TRBV20-1 combines with J gene TRBJ2-2; 7 bases match TRBD1. Germline assignment: CDR1 DFQATT and CDR2 SNEGSKA (reference sequence). The CDR3 has 17 residues. V trimming: 1 base; J trimming: 3 bases; junction bases outside the gene matches: 11. In DNA form, the CDR3 reads TGCAGTGCTAGAGGAGGGGGCGCATCCTTTTACACCGGGGAGCTGTTTTTT. As protein: CSARGGGASFYTGELFF.

This chain links TRBV5-1 with TRBJ2-2; TRBD2 agrees at 10 bases. The CDR3 sequence is 15 residues long. Germline-derived CDR1 and CDR2 are SGHRS and YFSETQ. V lost 5 bases and J lost 7; bases outside the gene matches: 8. The CDR3 spells CASRASGGRHGELFF. As DNA, the CDR3 is TGCGCCAGCAGGGCTAGCGGGGGCCGTCACGGGGAGCTGTTTTTT.

This clonotype appeared many times. J is TRBJ1-1 and V is TRBV27; tentative D call: TRBD1 (6 bases). Trimming stripped 3 bases from V and 0 bases from J, with 14 bases between. The CDR3 runs 16 residues. From germline, CDR1 is MNHEY and CDR2 SMNVEV (reference sequence). This CDR3 reads CASSFFGGHMNTEAFF. Here the CDR3 DNA reads TGTGCCAGCAGTTTTTTCGGGGGGCACATGAACACTGAAGCTTTCTTT.

The chain has TRBV11-3 and TRBJ2-1, with 9 bases that match TRBD2. Germline CDR1 SGHNT, CDR2 YENEEA. The CDR3 contains 14 residues. V lost 5 bases to trimming and J lost 2 bases; unmatched junction nucleotides: 1. Written as DNA, the CDR3 is TGTGCCAGCAGCGCGGGGGGGGCCTACAATGAGCAGTTCTTC. It encodes CASSAGGAYNEQFF.

Comment on this clonotype: A much larger clone lies one base from this, so it may be a read error. The chain recombines TRBV20-1 with TRBJ1-1, with 7 bases aligning to TRBD1. Germline CDR1 is DFQATT and CDR2 is SNEGSKA (reference sequence). The CDR3 is 12 amino acids. The V and J ends lost 4 bases and 7 bases, in that order; junction bases with no gene match: 6. CDR3 bases: TGCAGTGCTAAGGGGGCTACCATTGAAGCTTTCTTT. It encodes CSAKGATIEAFF.

This clonotype was picked up many times. V usage is TRBV7-8 and J usage is TRBJ1-5, with TRBD1 as a possible D gene (5 bases). V was shortened by 2 bases and J by 2 bases, with 19 bases between the two germline ends. The CDR3 has 18 residues. The germline V gene has CDR1 SGHVS and CDR2 FQNEAQ. CDR3 sequence: CASSLLSWGGVGNQPQHF. CDR3 nucleotides: TGTGCCAGCAGCTTACTGTCTTGGGGGGGGGTTGGCAATCAGCCCCAGCATTTT. The whole variable domain, filled in from reference TRBV7-8 and TRBJ1-5, reads GAGVSQSPRYKVAKRGQDVALRCDPISGHVSLFWYQQALGQGPEFLTYFQNEAQLDKSGLPSDRFFAERPEGSVSTLKIQRTQQEDSAVYLCASSLLSWGGVGNQPQHFGDGTRLSIL.

This clonotype has a handful of counts. The V gene is TRBV5-1, the J gene TRBJ2-2, with 7 positions matching TRBD2. Germline V gene sequence: CDR1 SGHRS, CDR2 YFSETQ. Trimming took 5 bases from V and 1 from J; bases not matched to a gene: 8. This CDR3 spans 16 amino acids. The CDR3 DNA reads as TGCGCCAGCAGGATCCCGGGACTACAGAACACCGGGGAGCTGTTTTTT. Translated: CASRIPGLQNTGELFF.

This sequence joins TRBV14 and TRBJ2-5; D is ambiguous. Trimming took 0 bases from V and 3 from J, leaving 11 bases between them. The CDR3 loop spans 15 amino acids. Germline CDR1 reads SGHDN; CDR2 reads FVKESK. CDR3 sequence (DNA): TGTGCCAGCAGCCAAGATCAATATAGAGAAGAGACCCAGTACTTC. Its protein product is CASSQDQYREETQYF.

This clonotype has a count of ten or more. This chain links TRBV20-1 with TRBJ2-7; 9 bases align to TRBD1. Germline V CDR1 and CDR2: DFQATT, SNEGSKA (reference sequence). The CDR3 is made up of 15 amino acids. With V trimmed by 3 bases and J by 2 bases, 8 bases remained unmatched. The CDR3 loop is CSASLTGGTPYEQYF. The CDR3 DNA is TGCAGTGCTAGTCTGACAGGGGGAACACCCTACGAGCAGTACTTC.

This clonotype was recorded many times. This chain connects TRBV7-2 to TRBJ1-6; D is uncertain. Germline V gene data show CDR1 as SGHTA and CDR2 as FQGNSA. Trimming pared 2 bases from V and 8 bases from J, leaving 4 bases between. This CDR3 is 12 amino acids long. CDR3 region: CASSLRDSPLHF. The CDR3 DNA is TGTGCCAGCAGCTTAAGGGATTCACCCCTCCACTTT.

This clonotype has a single count. The rearrangement joins TRBV25-1 to TRBJ2-7, with 10 bases fitting TRBD2. Germline V gene sequence: CDR1 MGHDK, CDR2 SYGVNS. The CDR3 runs 17 residues. V was clipped by 1 base and J by 0 bases; unmatched bases: 6. CDR3 in amino acids: CASSEWSSGGSSYEQYF. The CDR3 nucleotides are TGTGCCAGCAGTGAATGGTCTAGCGGGGGCAGCTCCTACGAGCAGTACTTC.